Here is one T cell receptor (beta chain) with its context. The source of the sample is a study of cytomegalovirus exposure and HLA in healthy donors. Researchers ran the PCR with 60 Vbeta and 13 Jbeta primers. Here immunoSEQ multiplex PCR was the method, and the copy in TCRdb shows in-frame clones only, minus some. The data contain 200,000 or so clones, more than 75% of them singletons. CDR1 is SGHNT and CDR2 is YYREEE in the germline V gene (reference sequence). Germline trimming cut 2 bases from V and 7 bases from J; bases unmatched to any gene: 15. This CDR3 region has 18 residues. The rearrangement links TRBV5-4 to TRBJ2-2, with 9 nucleotides matching TRBD2. The sequenced material came from PBMCs. This clonotype originated in a human donor in good health. In DNA form, the CDR3 reads TGTGCCAGCAGCTTCGGTTCTGTGGCGGGAGGGCCTGGCGGGGAGCTGTTTTTT. Translated: CASSFGSVAGGPGGELFF.